The source of this T cell receptor (beta chain) is a study of blood T cell repertoires in COVID-19. Study details: Sample material is recorded as cDNA or gDNA derived from T cells, B-cell-depleted T cells, or PBMCs.

In germline, CDR1 is MNHNY, CDR2 SVGAGI (reference sequence). The V gene end was trimmed by 2 bases and the J gene end by 3 bases; junction bases not matched to a gene: 0. This CDR3 contains 13 residues. TCRdb keeps only in-frame clones here, not all; method: immunoSEQ multiplex PCR. The sample includes approximately 140,000 clones, approximately 80% of them seen just once. This receptor was identified in a human donor in a cohort sampled during active COVID-19. The sample was peripheral blood. The chain employs TRBV6-6 and TRBJ1-2, with 7 bases that match TRBD1. CDR3 DNA sequence: TGTGCCAGCAGTTACGACAGGGACTATGGCTACACCTTC. Translating it yields CASSYDRDYGYTF.